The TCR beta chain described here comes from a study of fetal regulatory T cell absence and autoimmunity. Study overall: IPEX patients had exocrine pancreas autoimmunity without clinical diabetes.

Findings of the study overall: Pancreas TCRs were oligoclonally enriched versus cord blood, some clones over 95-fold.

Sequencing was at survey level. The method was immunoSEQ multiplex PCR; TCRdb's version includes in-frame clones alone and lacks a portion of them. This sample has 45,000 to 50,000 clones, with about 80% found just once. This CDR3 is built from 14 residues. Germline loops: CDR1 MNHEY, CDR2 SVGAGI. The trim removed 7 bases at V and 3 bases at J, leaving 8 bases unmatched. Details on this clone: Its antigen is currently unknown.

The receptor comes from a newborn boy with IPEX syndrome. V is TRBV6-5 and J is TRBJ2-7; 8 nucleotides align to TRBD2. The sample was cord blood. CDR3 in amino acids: CASTPSGLVYEQYF. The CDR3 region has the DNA TGTGCCAGCACCCCATCGGGACTAGTCTACGAGCAGTACTTC.